Listed below are T cell receptor beta chains from one sample, sequenced in a study of blood T cell repertoires in COVID-19. The protocol was immunoSEQ multiplex PCR, while the TCRdb copy is restricted to in-frame clones and leaves out a portion. The sample contains roughly 280,000 clones, about 90% of which appear only once. The sample was PBMCs or T cells enriched from blood (not recorded which). These receptors originate from a woman younger than 45 with acute COVID-19. The CDR3 runs from the conserved cysteine through the conserved F or W. The order of the fields is V gene, clone size, J gene, D gene, CDR3 protein, CDR3 DNA. The D gene is left open where the match is weak. Clone size, where shown, is once, few, many, or a class for clones that have expanded.

v_call: TRBV19; clone_size: .; j_call: TRBJ2-2; d_call: .; cdr3_aa: CASISQGIRPGELFF; cdr3_nt: TGTGCCAGTATCTCGCAGGGGATACGTCCCGGGGAGCTGTTTTTT
v_call: TRBV28; clone_size: .; j_call: TRBJ2-1; d_call: .; cdr3_aa: CASTRSGEQLTNEQFF; cdr3_nt: TGTGCCAGCACCAGGTCGGGGGAACAGCTGACAAATGAGCAGTTCTTC
v_call: TRBV7-9; clone_size: .; j_call: TRBJ1-6; d_call: .; cdr3_aa: CASSLLPGGSPLHF; cdr3_nt: TGTGCCAGCAGCTTACTTCCGGGAGGGTCACCCCTCCACTTT
v_call: TRBV5-1; clone_size: .; j_call: TRBJ2-3; d_call: .; cdr3_aa: CASSFEQLTDTQYF; cdr3_nt: TGCGCCAGCAGCTTTGAACAGCTCACAGATACGCAGTATTTT
v_call: TRBV27; clone_size: .; j_call: TRBJ1-5; d_call: TRBD1; cdr3_aa: CASSFGQGANQPQHF; cdr3_nt: TGTGCCAGCAGTTTCGGACAGGGGGCGAATCAGCCCCAGCATTTT
v_call: TRBV3-1/TRBV3-2; clone_size: .; j_call: TRBJ2-1; d_call: TRBD2; cdr3_aa: CASSLGGLAEIYNEQFF; cdr3_nt: TGTGCCAGCAGCCTCGGAGGCCTAGCGGAGATCTACAATGAGCAGTTCTTC
v_call: TRBV4-2; clone_size: once; j_call: TRBJ2-3; d_call: TRBD1; cdr3_aa: CASSQGNRDRAQYF; cdr3_nt: TGTGCCAGCAGCCAAGGAAACCGGGACAGGGCACAGTATTTT
v_call: TRBV4-1; clone_size: .; j_call: TRBJ2-1; d_call: TRBD2; cdr3_aa: CASSQISGRGDEQFF; cdr3_nt: TGCGCCAGCAGCCAAATTAGCGGGAGGGGGGATGAGCAGTTCTTC
v_call: TRBV15; clone_size: .; j_call: TRBJ2-7; d_call: TRBD1; cdr3_aa: CATSDRGTESSYEQYF; cdr3_nt: TGTGCCACCAGCGACCGAGGGACAGAGAGCTCCTACGAGCAGTACTTC
v_call: TRBV2; clone_size: .; j_call: TRBJ1-2; d_call: TRBD1; cdr3_aa: CASRPGQNYGYTF; cdr3_nt: TGTGCCAGCAGACCGGGACAGAACTATGGCTACACCTTC
v_call: TRBV7-6; clone_size: .; j_call: TRBJ2-1; d_call: TRBD2; cdr3_aa: CASSGLAGRYNEQFF; cdr3_nt: TGTGCCAGCAGCGGACTAGCGGGAAGATACAATGAGCAGTTCTTC
v_call: TRBV5-1; clone_size: .; j_call: TRBJ2-7; d_call: TRBD2; cdr3_aa: CASSPRLAGGMDNEQYF; cdr3_nt: TGCGCCAGCAGCCCGAGACTAGCGGGAGGTATGGACAACGAGCAGTACTTC
v_call: TRBV28; clone_size: .; j_call: TRBJ2-3; d_call: TRBD2; cdr3_aa: CASTLGGLAGVTDTQYF; cdr3_nt: TGTGCCAGCACCCTCGGCGGGCTAGCGGGAGTAACAGATACGCAGTATTTT
v_call: TRBV28; clone_size: once; j_call: TRBJ2-1; d_call: TRBD2; cdr3_aa: CASSFPAPGLAGVDEQFF; cdr3_nt: TGTGCCAGCAGTTTCCCGGCCCCAGGACTAGCGGGAGTAGATGAGCAGTTCTTC
v_call: TRBV4-3; clone_size: .; j_call: TRBJ1-2; d_call: TRBD1; cdr3_aa: CASSQETGGYYGYTF; cdr3_nt: TGCGCCAGCAGCCAAGAGACAGGGGGCTACTATGGCTACACCTTC
v_call: TRBV27; clone_size: .; j_call: TRBJ1-1; d_call: .; cdr3_aa: CASSPTVVSTEAFF; cdr3_nt: TGTGCCAGCAGTCCCACGGTAGTTAGCACTGAAGCTTTCTTT
v_call: TRBV7-2; clone_size: .; j_call: TRBJ2-1; d_call: TRBD1; cdr3_aa: CASSPRTGGINEQFF; cdr3_nt: TGTGCCAGCAGCCCGCGGACAGGGGGCATCAATGAGCAGTTCTTC
v_call: TRBV5-4; clone_size: .; j_call: TRBJ2-1; d_call: .; cdr3_aa: CASSPGILSYNEQFF; cdr3_nt: TGTGCCAGCAGCCCGGGGATATTATCCTACAATGAGCAGTTCTTC
v_call: TRBV7-2; clone_size: .; j_call: TRBJ2-1; d_call: TRBD1; cdr3_aa: CASSFGTAYNEQFF; cdr3_nt: TGTGCCAGCAGCTTTGGGACAGCCTACAATGAGCAGTTCTTC
v_call: TRBV19; clone_size: .; j_call: TRBJ1-1; d_call: TRBD1; cdr3_aa: CASSLGQGGMNTEAFF; cdr3_nt: TGTGCCAGTAGTCTGGGACAGGGCGGTATGAACACTGAAGCTTTCTTT
v_call: TRBV7-9; clone_size: once; j_call: TRBJ2-3; d_call: .; cdr3_aa: CASSPAGTQADTQYF; cdr3_nt: TGTGCCAGCAGCCCGGCGGGGACCCAGGCGGATACGCAGTATTTT
v_call: TRBV27; clone_size: .; j_call: TRBJ2-7; d_call: TRBD2; cdr3_aa: CASSLSIGTSVSYEQYF; cdr3_nt: TGTGCCAGCAGTTTATCGATAGGGACTAGCGTCTCCTACGAGCAGTACTTC
v_call: TRBV7-2; clone_size: .; j_call: TRBJ2-7; d_call: .; cdr3_aa: CASSYSTGSYEQYF; cdr3_nt: TGTGCCAGCAGCTACAGTACAGGGTCCTACGAGCAGTACTTC
v_call: TRBV5-1; clone_size: .; j_call: TRBJ2-3; d_call: TRBD2; cdr3_aa: CASTGGPDTQYF; cdr3_nt: TGCGCCAGCACGGGAGGGCCAGATACGCAGTATTTT
v_call: TRBV12-3/TRBV12-4; clone_size: .; j_call: TRBJ1-4; d_call: TRBD1; cdr3_aa: CASRQGTNEKLFF; cdr3_nt: TGTGCCAGCCGACAGGGAACTAATGAAAAACTGTTTTTT
v_call: TRBV18; clone_size: .; j_call: TRBJ2-1; d_call: TRBD2; cdr3_aa: CASSTGTSGSFNNEQFF; cdr3_nt: TGTGCCAGCTCAACCGGGACTAGCGGGAGTTTCAACAATGAGCAGTTCTTC
v_call: TRBV19; clone_size: .; j_call: TRBJ2-3; d_call: TRBD1; cdr3_aa: CASSMTGVTDTQYF; cdr3_nt: TGTGCCAGTAGTATGACAGGGGTCACAGATACGCAGTATTTT
v_call: TRBV7-2; clone_size: few; j_call: TRBJ2-1; d_call: .; cdr3_aa: CASSYRGFSYNEQFF; cdr3_nt: TGTGCCAGCAGCTACCGCGGGTTCTCCTACAATGAGCAGTTCTTC
v_call: TRBV5-1; clone_size: .; j_call: TRBJ2-7; d_call: TRBD2; cdr3_aa: CASSLMGLAGGTYEQYF; cdr3_nt: TGCGCCAGCAGCCTGATGGGACTAGCGGGAGGTACCTACGAGCAGTACTTC
v_call: TRBV3-1/TRBV3-2; clone_size: .; j_call: TRBJ2-7; d_call: TRBD2; cdr3_aa: CASSHLAGGHEQYF; cdr3_nt: TGTGCCAGCAGCCATCTAGCGGGAGGCCACGAGCAGTACTTC
v_call: TRBV7-9; clone_size: .; j_call: TRBJ2-3; d_call: .; cdr3_aa: CASSYRDTSTDTQYF; cdr3_nt: TGTGCCAGCAGCTACAGGGACACAAGCACAGATACGCAGTATTTT
v_call: TRBV28; clone_size: .; j_call: TRBJ2-3; d_call: TRBD2; cdr3_aa: CASSLGLAGVEDTQYF; cdr3_nt: TGTGCCAGCAGTTTAGGCCTAGCGGGAGTGGAAGATACGCAGTATTTT
v_call: TRBV29-1; clone_size: few; j_call: TRBJ2-7; d_call: .; cdr3_aa: CSVSVQGVSSYEQYF; cdr3_nt: TGCAGCGTTTCGGTACAGGGTGTAAGCTCCTACGAGCAGTACTTC
v_call: TRBV28; clone_size: few; j_call: TRBJ2-7; d_call: .; cdr3_aa: CASSLTGRGDYEQYF; cdr3_nt: TGTGCCAGCAGTTTAACAGGACGTGGGGACTACGAGCAGTACTTC
v_call: TRBV7-3; clone_size: .; j_call: TRBJ2-1; d_call: TRBD2; cdr3_aa: CASSQTSGNEQFF; cdr3_nt: TGTGCCAGCAGTCAGACTAGCGGGAATGAGCAGTTCTTC
v_call: TRBV30; clone_size: .; j_call: TRBJ1-6; d_call: .; cdr3_aa: CAWSPGQGSPLHF; cdr3_nt: TGTGCCTGGAGTCCCGGGCAGGGCTCACCCCTCCACTTT
v_call: TRBV19; clone_size: .; j_call: TRBJ2-1; d_call: TRBD2; cdr3_aa: CASTGTRLIENEQFF; cdr3_nt: TGTGCCAGTACCGGGACTAGGCTTATCGAGAATGAGCAGTTCTTC
v_call: TRBV4-2; clone_size: .; j_call: TRBJ2-3; d_call: TRBD1; cdr3_aa: CASSQDGQGAFTDTQYF; cdr3_nt: TGTGCCAGCAGCCAAGATGGGCAGGGGGCCTTCACAGATACGCAGTATTTT
v_call: TRBV2; clone_size: once; j_call: TRBJ1-4; d_call: TRBD1; cdr3_aa: CASHTSGQSNEKLFF; cdr3_nt: TGTGCCAGCCACACATCGGGACAGTCGAATGAAAAACTGTTTTTT
v_call: TRBV6-2/TRBV6-3; clone_size: .; j_call: TRBJ2-3; d_call: .; cdr3_aa: CASSNRVDTQYF; cdr3_nt: TGTGCCAGCAGTAACAGGGTAGATACGCAGTATTTT
v_call: TRBV15; clone_size: .; j_call: TRBJ2-1; d_call: .; cdr3_aa: CATSDMTSNVYNEQFF; cdr3_nt: TGTGCCACCAGCGACATGACTAGTAATGTCTACAATGAGCAGTTCTTC
v_call: TRBV10-2; clone_size: once; j_call: TRBJ1-1; d_call: TRBD1; cdr3_aa: CASATGSWTEAFF; cdr3_nt: TGCGCCAGCGCGACAGGGTCGTGGACTGAAGCTTTCTTT
v_call: TRBV7-9; clone_size: .; j_call: TRBJ2-7; d_call: TRBD1; cdr3_aa: CASSLGQPVSYEQYF; cdr3_nt: TGTGCCAGCAGCCTGGGACAGCCTGTTTCGTACGAGCAGTACTTC
v_call: TRBV28; clone_size: .; j_call: TRBJ1-5; d_call: TRBD1; cdr3_aa: CASTLQGEDQPQHF; cdr3_nt: TGTGCCAGCACCCTACAGGGGGAGGATCAGCCCCAGCATTTT
v_call: TRBV4-1; clone_size: few; j_call: TRBJ1-5; d_call: .; cdr3_aa: CASSQSVNRDLGDQPQHF; cdr3_nt: TGCGCCAGCAGCCAAAGTGTGAACCGGGACTTAGGGGATCAGCCCCAGCATTTT
v_call: TRBV7-9; clone_size: .; j_call: TRBJ1-4; d_call: .; cdr3_aa: CASSLVTVREKLFF; cdr3_nt: TGTGCCAGCAGCTTAGTGACAGTTCGTGAAAAACTGTTTTTT
v_call: TRBV27; clone_size: .; j_call: TRBJ1-3; d_call: .; cdr3_aa: CASRGWSGPTGNTIYF; cdr3_nt: TGTGCCAGCAGAGGGTGGTCAGGGCCCACTGGAAACACCATATATTTT
v_call: TRBV5-6; clone_size: .; j_call: TRBJ2-2; d_call: TRBD1; cdr3_aa: CASSPGQGAWGELFF; cdr3_nt: TGTGCCAGCAGCCCCGGACAGGGGGCTTGGGGGGAGCTGTTTTTT
v_call: TRBV27; clone_size: .; j_call: TRBJ2-7; d_call: .; cdr3_aa: CASSLRTTYEQYF; cdr3_nt: TGTGCCAGCAGTCTACGAACCACCTACGAGCAGTACTTC
v_call: TRBV19; clone_size: .; j_call: TRBJ1-5; d_call: .; cdr3_aa: CASSIRGAIGAGSNQPQHF; cdr3_nt: TGTGCCAGTAGTATCCGGGGGGCGATTGGGGCCGGTAGCAATCAGCCCCAGCATTTT
v_call: TRBV7-5; clone_size: .; j_call: TRBJ2-3; d_call: .; cdr3_aa: CVRSSTRSGRPTDTQYF; cdr3_nt: TGTGTCAGAAGCTCAACAAGAAGCGGGAGGCCCACAGATACGCAGTATTTT
v_call: TRBV18; clone_size: .; j_call: TRBJ2-2; d_call: TRBD1; cdr3_aa: CASSPRDRVANTGELFF; cdr3_nt: TGTGCCAGCTCACCAAGAGACAGGGTAGCCAACACCGGGGAGCTGTTTTTT
v_call: TRBV7-3; clone_size: once; j_call: TRBJ2-1; d_call: TRBD1; cdr3_aa: CASSLGQDNEQFF; cdr3_nt: TGTGCCAGCAGCCTAGGACAGGACAATGAGCAGTTCTTC